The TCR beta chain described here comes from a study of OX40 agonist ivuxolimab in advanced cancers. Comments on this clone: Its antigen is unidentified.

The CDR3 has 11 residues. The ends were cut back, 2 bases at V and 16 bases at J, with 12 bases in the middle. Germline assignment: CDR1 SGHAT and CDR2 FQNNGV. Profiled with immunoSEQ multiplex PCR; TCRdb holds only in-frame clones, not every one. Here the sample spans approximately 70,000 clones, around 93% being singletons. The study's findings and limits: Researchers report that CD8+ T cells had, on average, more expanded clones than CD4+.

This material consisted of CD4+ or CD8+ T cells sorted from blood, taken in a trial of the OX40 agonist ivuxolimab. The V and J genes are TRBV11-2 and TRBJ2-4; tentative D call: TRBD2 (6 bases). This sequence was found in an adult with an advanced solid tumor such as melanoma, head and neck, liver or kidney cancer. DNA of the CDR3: TGTGCCAGCAGCTTACAGACTAGACTCTACTTC. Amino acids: CASSLQTRLYF.